This T cell receptor beta chain came from a study of CD8+ T cells in alopecia areata. Regarding the study as a whole: Alopecia totalis/universalis scalp especially showed more expanded CD8+ clones than normal scalp. Normal skin's resident alphabeta T cells are also sequenced in scalp samples.

The germline CDR1 and CDR2 sequences are MNHEY and SMNVEV (reference sequence). V lost 4 bases, J lost 7 bases, and 11 bases lay in between. CDR3 size: 13 residues. Details on this clone: As yet, its antigen is unknown.

The authors extracted RNA and reverse transcribed it into cDNA as the sequencing template. Data came from immunoSEQ multiplex PCR; TCRdb stores just in-frame clones and leaves some out. The sample has about 140,000 clones, 55% seen once. This chain joins TRBV27 and TRBJ2-1; no clear D gene. This clonotype originated in a human donor in good health. Sequencing input: CD4+ T cells sorted from blood. CDR3 sequence (DNA): TGTGCCAGCAGTTCCTATCCACGGAATGAGCAGTTCTTC. It is translated as CASSSYPRNEQFF.